The T cell receptor beta chain under discussion was sequenced for a study of cytomegalovirus exposure and HLA in healthy donors. As for the study in general: In an early release, HLA-typed donors contributed 77 million or so unique TCR sequences. Whole-study results and caveats: Using a false discovery rate of 0.05, a later analysis showed that 16,000 or so TCR beta sequences were associated with HLA alleles.

As for this clone: What it binds is unknown.

The PCR ran on 60 Vbeta and 13 Jbeta primers. This table comes from immunoSEQ multiplex PCR, and its TCRdb copy is limited to in-frame clones, with some not included. This table holds 65,000 to 95,000 clones, around 79% found once. The sequence was obtained from a male donor in good health and CMV-seropositive. Sequences were obtained from PBMCs.

CDR3 sequence: CASSRGQYSNQPQHF. In nucleotides, the CDR3 is TGTGCCAGTAGCAGGGGCCAATATAGCAATCAGCCCCAGCATTTT. This chain connects TRBV19 to TRBJ1-5, with D maybe TRBD1 (6 bases). This CDR3 region has 15 residues. From germline, CDR1 is LNHDA and CDR2 SQIVND (reference sequence). Trimming shortened V by 6 bases and J by 0 bases, and 12 bases separated the two germline ends.